Below are 10 T cell receptor beta chains sequenced from a single sample in a study of blood T cell repertoires in COVID-19. Produced via immunoSEQ multiplex PCR; TCRdb's table is partial and in-frame only. The table includes some 56,000 clones, around 86% detected once. The material sequenced was peripheral blood. These receptors were collected from a woman over 75 with acute or convalescent COVID-19.

In DNA, the CDR3 is TGTGCCAGCAGCCCAACCCATAGCGGGGGCGGTGAGCAGTTCTTC. Translation gives CASSPTHSGGGEQFF. The gene calls are TRBV9 and TRBJ2-1; 9 nucleotides line up with TRBD2. J lost 9 bases, V lost 4 bases, and 11 bases had no gene match. The CDR3 length is 15 residues. Germline CDR1 SGDLS, CDR2 YYNGEE.

This clone came up a few times. This chain joins TRBV7-3 and TRBJ1-6, with D uncertain. There are 15 residues in the CDR3. The germline V gene has CDR1 SGHTA and CDR2 FQGTGA. V was shortened by 0 bases and J by 4 bases, with 7 bases between the two germline ends. CDR3: CASSLTGLYNSPLHF. The CDR3 region has the DNA TGTGCCAGCAGCTTAACAGGACTGTATAATTCACCCCTCCACTTT.

The gene calls are TRBV5-5 and TRBJ1-2; D not resolved. V gave up 4 bases and J gave up 1 base, with 8 bases separating them. The germline V gene encodes CDR1 SGHKS and CDR2 YYEKEE (reference sequence). The CDR3 length is 13 residues. The CDR3 spells CASSRVLNYGYTF. The CDR3 bases are TGTGCCAGCAGCCGGGTGCTTAACTATGGCTACACCTTC.

The chain recombines TRBV9 with TRBJ1-1, with a possible D match to TRBD1 (5 bases). The V end lost 4 bases, the J end lost 1 base, and 8 bases lay between the germline ends. Per the germline V gene, CDR1 is SGDLS and CDR2 is YYNGEE. The CDR3 spans 13 residues. CDR3 nucleotides: TGTGCCAGCAGCACTGGGGCGAACACTGAAGCTTTCTTT. This gives the protein CASSTGANTEAFF.

CDR3 residues: CAWSVRGRDEKLFF. The DNA for the CDR3 is TGTGCCTGGAGTGTAAGGGGCAGGGATGAAAAACTGTTTTTT. The chain has TRBV30 and TRBJ1-4; TRBD1 is a possible D gene (5 bases). Trimming took off 0 bases at V and 6 bases at J, with 11 bases between the two ends. The CDR3 sequence is 14 residues long. Germline V lookup: CDR1 GTSNPN, CDR2 SVGIG (reference sequence).

This chain uses TRBV2 with TRBJ1-5; 10 bases match TRBD1. CDR1 and CDR2 from the germline V gene are SNHLY and FYNNEI. After removal of 6 bases from V and 6 bases from J, the junction contained 5 bases not matched to a gene. This CDR3 is 14 amino acids long. CDR3 nucleotides: TGTGCCAGCAGGGACAGGGGGTCAGGTCAGCCCCAGCATTTT. This translates into CASRDRGSGQPQHF.

This chain links TRBV4-1 with TRBJ1-3, with D possibly being TRBD1 (5 bases). This CDR3 contains 20 residues. V was shortened by 0 bases and J by 0 bases, with 21 bases between the two germline ends. The germline V gene encodes CDR1 MGHRA and CDR2 YSYEKL. The CDR3 sequence: CASSQEGIGAGRISGNTIYF. The DNA of the CDR3 is TGCGCCAGCAGCCAAGAGGGGATAGGGGCAGGCCGGATCTCTGGAAACACCATATATTTT.

The chain has TRBV11-2 and TRBJ1-4; 7 nucleotides align to TRBD1. This CDR3 has 19 amino acids. Looked up from germline, CDR1 is SGHAT and CDR2 is FQNNGV. The ends lost 1 base at V and 0 bases at J; junction bases unmatched: 11. The CDR3 DNA reads as TGTGCCAGCAGCTTAGCCGGGACAGTACGTAGGGCAACTAATGAAAAACTGTTTTTT. It yields the protein CASSLAGTVRRATNEKLFF.

The chain uses TRBV28 and TRBJ2-1; 10 nucleotides agree with TRBD1. This CDR3 has 15 residues. With V trimmed by 6 bases and J by 4 bases, 6 bases remained unmatched. Per germline, CDR1 MDHEN and CDR2 SYDVKM. CDR3 nucleotides: TGTGCCAGCAGCCCAACGGGACAGGGGTACAATGAGCAGTTCTTC. Protein sequence: CASSPTGQGYNEQFF.

The sample holds a few counts of this clone. This chain links TRBV7-9 with TRBJ2-3; 7 bases align to TRBD2. The CDR3 has 14 amino acids. Germline CDR1 is SEHNR and CDR2 is FQNEAQ (reference sequence). With 1 base clipped from V and 6 bases from J, the junction kept 4 bases outside the gene matches. Written as DNA, the CDR3 is TGTGCCAGCAGCTTAGATGGTAGCGGGGATACGCAGTATTTT. This encodes CASSLDGSGDTQYF.